These T cell receptor beta chains were read from a single sample in a study of cytomegalovirus exposure and HLA in healthy donors. Measured with immunoSEQ multiplex PCR; TCRdb has only the in-frame clones, and not every one. The sample shows some 190,000 clones, approximately 75% of them seen only once. Sample: PBMCs. Every receptor here comes from a man aged 30 to 45 in good health and CMV-seropositive. The CDR3 runs from the conserved cysteine through the conserved F or W. D genes are given only for firm matches. Some rows mark clone size as missing; the rest say once, few, many or name a class of expanded clone.

abundance	v_gene	d_gene	j_gene	CDR3nt	CDR3aa
few	TRBV7-9	-	TRBJ1-2	TGTGCCAGCAGCTCAACAGGGTGCGGCTACACCTTC	CASSSTGCGYTF
-	TRBV4-1	TRBD2	TRBJ2-3	TGCGCCAGCAGCCAAGGGCTAGCGGGGGGGCCAGGAGATACGCAGTATTTT	CASSQGLAGGPGDTQYF
-	TRBV7-9	-	TRBJ1-4	TGTGCCAGCAGCGTCGCGGGGGGGGTGAATGAAAAACTGTTTTTT	CASSVAGGVNEKLFF
few	TRBV10-3	-	TRBJ1-1	TGTGCCATCAGCGCTCAGGGGATCGCTGAAGCTTTCTTT	CAISAQGIAEAFF
-	TRBV4-2	-	TRBJ2-6	TGTGCCAGCAGCCAAGAGGCGGGCTCTGGGGCCAACGTCCTGACTTTC	CASSQEAGSGANVLTF
-	TRBV2	TRBD1	TRBJ2-3	TGTGCCAGCAGGAGGGACAGTCGCACAGATACGCAGTATTTT	CASRRDSRTDTQYF
-	TRBV12-5	-	TRBJ2-2	TGTGCTAGTGGTTTGCCCAACTCCGGGTGGAACACCGGGGAGCTGTTTTTT	CASGLPNSGWNTGELFF
-	TRBV5-1	TRBD2	TRBJ2-7	TGCGCCAGCAGCTTGGTAGCGGGAGGGCTCTACGAGCAGTACTTC	CASSLVAGGLYEQYF
-	TRBV4-3	-	TRBJ2-3	TGCGCCAGCAGCCAAGGGGCTGCGGGAACGAGCACAGATACGCAGTATTTT	CASSQGAAGTSTDTQYF
-	TRBV29-1	TRBD2	TRBJ2-5	TGCAGCGTTGCCGAAAGCCCGGGCGGGGGACAAGAGACCCAGTACTTC	CSVAESPGGGQETQYF
-	TRBV6-6	-	TRBJ1-1	TGTGCCGTTAGTGCAGGTATCCCTGAAGCTTTCTTT	CAVSAGIPEAFF
few	TRBV6-5	TRBD1	TRBJ1-1	TGTGCCAGCAGAGCAGGGGGCTCGGGCACTGAAGCTTTCTTT	CASRAGGSGTEAFF
few	TRBV4-3	-	TRBJ2-1	TGCGCCAGCAGGGAGGGGGGGAACTCCTACAATGAGCAGTTCTTC	CASREGGNSYNEQFF
-	TRBV6-5	-	TRBJ1-1	TGTGCCAGCATCAACGGGGGGGAGGGAACTGAAGCTTTCTTT	CASINGGEGTEAFF
-	TRBV11-2	-	TRBJ1-1	TGTGCCAGCAGCTCCCTCCATTTCGGTTCCACTGAAGCTTTCTTT	CASSSLHFGSTEAFF
-	TRBV6-5	TRBD2	TRBJ2-3	TGTGCCAGCGGTCTTCGAGGACTAGCCTCAGATACGCAGTATTTT	CASGLRGLASDTQYF
-	TRBV9	TRBD1	TRBJ2-7	TGTGCCAGCAGCGTGACAGGGGGTGAGCAGTACTTC	CASSVTGGEQYF
-	TRBV4-1	-	TRBJ2-5	TGCGCCAGCACCCCCGGCAGGGCCCAGGAAGAGACCCAGTACTTC	CASTPGRAQEETQYF
-	TRBV7-9	-	TRBJ2-7	TGTGCCAGCAGCTTAGGCCGGGGAACTAACTACGAGCAGTACTTC	CASSLGRGTNYEQYF
-	TRBV5-1	TRBD1	TRBJ1-2	TGCGCCAGCAGCTTGGGTGACAGGGTAGGAGGCTACACCTTC	CASSLGDRVGGYTF
few	TRBV2	-	TRBJ2-3	TGTGCCAGCAGCGGTCTGGAGGGAAGAAGGGATACGCAGTATTTT	CASSGLEGRRDTQYF
-	TRBV6-5	-	TRBJ2-7	TGTGCCAGCAGTCCTGGACTCCTCTACGAGCAGTACTTC	CASSPGLLYEQYF
-	TRBV2	-	TRBJ1-2	TGTGCCAGCAGTTTCGTAGATAGCTATGTAGGAGGCTTCACCTTC	CASSFVDSYVGGFTF
-	TRBV28	-	TRBJ1-4	TGTGCCAGCAGCCAGGGTAGGGGGTTGGGGAAACTGTTTTTT	CASSQGRGLGKLFF
-	TRBV15	TRBD1	TRBJ2-4	TGTGCCACCAGCAACAGGGGAGAAGCCAAAAACATTCAGTACTTC	CATSNRGEAKNIQYF
-	TRBV27	TRBD2	TRBJ2-5	TGTGCCAGCAGTACCGACCGGGGAGCGGGGGCCTTCTACTTC	CASSTDRGAGAFYF
-	TRBV28	-	TRBJ1-5	TGTGCCAGCAGTTTATATGGGGGGAGAAGCAATCAGCCCCAGCATTTT	CASSLYGGRSNQPQHF
-	TRBV6-6	-	TRBJ2-7	TGTGCCAGCAGTAGGGGGAGACCCTCCTACGAGCAGTACTTC	CASSRGRPSYEQYF
-	TRBV28	-	TRBJ1-6	TGTGCCAGCAGGGGGGGAGGGGCCCTCCACTTT	CASRGGGALHF
-	TRBV7-8	-	TRBJ2-5	TGTGCCAGCAGCTTAGCGGGGAGGACCCAGCATCGGACCCAGTACTTC	CASSLAGRTQHRTQYF
-	TRBV4-2	TRBD1	TRBJ1-1	TGTGCCAGCAGCCAAGATAGGGGACAGGGGGCCATGAACACTGAAGCTTTCTTT	CASSQDRGQGAMNTEAFF
-	TRBV19	TRBD1	TRBJ1-5	TGTGCCAGTAGTACCCCAGACAGGGGTAGCAATCAGCCCCAGCATTTT	CASSTPDRGSNQPQHF
-	TRBV19	TRBD2	TRBJ2-5	TGTGCCAGTGGGACTAGCGGGAGCGGGGAGACCCAGTACTTC	CASGTSGSGETQYF
-	TRBV7-2	-	TRBJ2-7	TGTGCCAGCAGCTTAGATCAGGGAACCTACGAGCAGTACTTC	CASSLDQGTYEQYF
-	TRBV7-3	TRBD2	TRBJ2-1	TGTGCCAGCAGCTCCTCCGGGACTAGCGGGATATTTGAGCAGTTCTTC	CASSSSGTSGIFEQFF
-	TRBV30	TRBD1	TRBJ2-1	TGTGCCTGGGGGGGACAGGGTGATGAGCAGTTCTTC	CAWGGQGDEQFF